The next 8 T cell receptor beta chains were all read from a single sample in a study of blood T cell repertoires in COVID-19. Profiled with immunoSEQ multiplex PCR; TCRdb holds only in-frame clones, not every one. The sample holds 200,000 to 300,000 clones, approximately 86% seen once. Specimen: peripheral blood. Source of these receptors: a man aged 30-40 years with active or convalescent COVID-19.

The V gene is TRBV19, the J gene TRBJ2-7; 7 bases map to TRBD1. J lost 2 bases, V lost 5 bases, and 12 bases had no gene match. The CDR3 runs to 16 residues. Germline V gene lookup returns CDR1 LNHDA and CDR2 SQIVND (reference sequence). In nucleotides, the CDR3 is TGTGCCAGTAGTCGTCCCCGGACAGGAAAAACCTACGAGCAGTACTTC. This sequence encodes CASSRPRTGKTYEQYF.

The CDR3 spells CASSPKDTWETQYF. The DNA of the CDR3 is TGTGCCAGCAGTCCAAAGGACACCTGGGAGACCCAGTACTTC. This chain uses TRBV27 with TRBJ2-5; tentatively, D is TRBD1 (5 bases). CDR1 is MNHEY, CDR2 SMNVEV, per germline (reference sequence). The CDR3 consists of 14 residues. V dropped 5 bases and J dropped 5 bases, with 15 bases sitting between them.

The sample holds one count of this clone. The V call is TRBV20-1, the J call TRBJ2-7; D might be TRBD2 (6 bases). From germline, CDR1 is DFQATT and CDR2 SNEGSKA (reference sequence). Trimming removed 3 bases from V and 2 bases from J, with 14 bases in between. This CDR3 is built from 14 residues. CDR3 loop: CSASFSGSTYEQYF. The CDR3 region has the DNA TGCAGTGCTAGTTTCTCCGGGAGCACCTACGAGCAGTACTTC.

CDR3 in amino acids: CASSVVVGGAGDTQYF. For the CDR3, the DNA is TGTGCCAGCAGCGTAGTTGTCGGGGGGGCCGGAGATACGCAGTATTTT. The J gene is TRBJ2-3, the V gene TRBV9, with TRBD2 matching over 8 bases. This CDR3 region has 16 residues. V shed 0 bases and J 5 bases; nucleotides not matched to a gene: 8. Germline lookup yields CDR1 SGDLS and CDR2 YYNGEE. Based on the CDR3 plus reference TRBV9 and TRBJ2-3, the full variable domain is DSGVTQTPKHLITATGQRVTLRCSPRSGDLSVYWYQQSLDQGLQFLIQYYNGEERAKGNILERFSAQQFPDLHSELNLSSLELGDSALYFCASSVVVGGAGDTQYFGPGTRLTVL.

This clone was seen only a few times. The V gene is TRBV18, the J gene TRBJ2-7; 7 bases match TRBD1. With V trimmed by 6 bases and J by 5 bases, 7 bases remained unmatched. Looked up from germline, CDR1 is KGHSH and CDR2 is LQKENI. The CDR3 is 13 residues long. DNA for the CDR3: TGTGCCAGCTCGTTTGCACAGGGGAACGAGCAGTACTTC. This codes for CASSFAQGNEQYF.

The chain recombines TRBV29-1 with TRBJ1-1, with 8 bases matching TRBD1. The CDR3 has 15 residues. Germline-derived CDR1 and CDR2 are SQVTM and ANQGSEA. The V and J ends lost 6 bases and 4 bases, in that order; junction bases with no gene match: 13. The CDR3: CSVMSSGGAGTEAFF. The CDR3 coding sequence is TGCAGCGTCATGAGCTCAGGGGGCGCGGGCACTGAAGCTTTCTTT.

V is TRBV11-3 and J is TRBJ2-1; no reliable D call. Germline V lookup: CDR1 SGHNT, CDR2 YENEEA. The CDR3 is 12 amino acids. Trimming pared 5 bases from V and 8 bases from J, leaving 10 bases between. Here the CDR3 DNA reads TGTGCCAGCAGCGACCGACTCGATGAGCAGTTCTTC. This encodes CASSDRLDEQFF.

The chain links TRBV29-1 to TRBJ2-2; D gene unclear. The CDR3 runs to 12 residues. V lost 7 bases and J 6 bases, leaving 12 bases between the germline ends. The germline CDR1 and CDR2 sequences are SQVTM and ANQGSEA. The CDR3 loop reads CSARVIAGELFF. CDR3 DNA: TGCAGCGCTCGGGTAATTGCCGGGGAGCTGTTTTTT.